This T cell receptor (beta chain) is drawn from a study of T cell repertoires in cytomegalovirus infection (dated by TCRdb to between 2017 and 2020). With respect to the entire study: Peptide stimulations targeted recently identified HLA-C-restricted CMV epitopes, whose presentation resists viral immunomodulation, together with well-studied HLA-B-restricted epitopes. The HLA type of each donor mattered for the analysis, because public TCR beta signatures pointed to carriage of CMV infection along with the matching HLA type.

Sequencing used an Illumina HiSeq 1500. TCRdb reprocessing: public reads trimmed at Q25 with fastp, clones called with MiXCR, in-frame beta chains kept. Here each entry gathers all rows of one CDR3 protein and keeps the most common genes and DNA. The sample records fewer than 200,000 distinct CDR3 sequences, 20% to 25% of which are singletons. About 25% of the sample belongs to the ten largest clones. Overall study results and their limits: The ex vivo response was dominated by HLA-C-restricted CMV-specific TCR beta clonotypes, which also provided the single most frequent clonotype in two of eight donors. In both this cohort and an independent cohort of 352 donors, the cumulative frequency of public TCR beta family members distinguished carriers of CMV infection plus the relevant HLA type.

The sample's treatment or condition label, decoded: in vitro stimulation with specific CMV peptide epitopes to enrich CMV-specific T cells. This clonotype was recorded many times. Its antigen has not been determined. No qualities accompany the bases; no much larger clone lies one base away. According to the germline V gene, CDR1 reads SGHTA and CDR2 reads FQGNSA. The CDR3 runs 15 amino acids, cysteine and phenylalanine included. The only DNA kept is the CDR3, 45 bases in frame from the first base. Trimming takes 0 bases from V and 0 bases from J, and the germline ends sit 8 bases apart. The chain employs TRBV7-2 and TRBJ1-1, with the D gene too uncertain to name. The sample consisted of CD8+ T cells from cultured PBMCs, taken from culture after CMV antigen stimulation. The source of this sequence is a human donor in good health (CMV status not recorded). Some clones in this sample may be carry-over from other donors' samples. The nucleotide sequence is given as TGTGCCAGCAGCTTAGCGACGGGCATGAACACTGAAGCTTTCTTT. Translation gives CASSLATGMNTEAFF.